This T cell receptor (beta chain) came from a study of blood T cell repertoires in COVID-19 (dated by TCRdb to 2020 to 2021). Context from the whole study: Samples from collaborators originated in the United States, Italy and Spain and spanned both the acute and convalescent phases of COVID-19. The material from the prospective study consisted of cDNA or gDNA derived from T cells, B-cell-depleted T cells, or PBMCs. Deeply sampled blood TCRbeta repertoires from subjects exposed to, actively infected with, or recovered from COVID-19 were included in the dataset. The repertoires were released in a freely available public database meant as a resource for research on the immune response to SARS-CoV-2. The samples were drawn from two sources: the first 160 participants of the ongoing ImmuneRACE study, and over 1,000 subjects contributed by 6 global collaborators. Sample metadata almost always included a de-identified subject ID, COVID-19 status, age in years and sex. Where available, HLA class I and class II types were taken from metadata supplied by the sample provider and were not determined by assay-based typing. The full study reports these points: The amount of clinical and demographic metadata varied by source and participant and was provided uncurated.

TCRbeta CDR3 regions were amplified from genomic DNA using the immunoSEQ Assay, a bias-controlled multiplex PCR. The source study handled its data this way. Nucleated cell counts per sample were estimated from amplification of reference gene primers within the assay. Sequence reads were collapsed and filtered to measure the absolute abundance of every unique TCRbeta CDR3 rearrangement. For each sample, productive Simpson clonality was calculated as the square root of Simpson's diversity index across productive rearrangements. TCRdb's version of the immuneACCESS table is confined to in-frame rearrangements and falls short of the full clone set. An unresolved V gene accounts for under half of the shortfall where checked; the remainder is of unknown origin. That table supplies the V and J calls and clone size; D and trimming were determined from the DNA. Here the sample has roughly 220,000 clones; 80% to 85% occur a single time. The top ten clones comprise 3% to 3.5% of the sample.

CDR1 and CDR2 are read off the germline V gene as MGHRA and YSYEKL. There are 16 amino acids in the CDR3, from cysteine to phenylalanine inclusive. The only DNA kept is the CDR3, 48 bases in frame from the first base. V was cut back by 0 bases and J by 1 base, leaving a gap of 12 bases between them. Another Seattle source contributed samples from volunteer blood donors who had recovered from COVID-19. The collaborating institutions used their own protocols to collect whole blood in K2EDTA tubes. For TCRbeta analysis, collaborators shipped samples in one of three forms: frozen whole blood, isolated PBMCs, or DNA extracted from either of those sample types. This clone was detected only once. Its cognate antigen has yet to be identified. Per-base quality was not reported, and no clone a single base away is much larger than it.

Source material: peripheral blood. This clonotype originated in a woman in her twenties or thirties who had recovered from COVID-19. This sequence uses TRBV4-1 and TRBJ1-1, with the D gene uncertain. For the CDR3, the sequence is CASSQDGNRANTEAFF. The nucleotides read TGCGCCAGCAGCCAAGATGGAAACAGAGCGAACACTGAAGCTTTCTTT.